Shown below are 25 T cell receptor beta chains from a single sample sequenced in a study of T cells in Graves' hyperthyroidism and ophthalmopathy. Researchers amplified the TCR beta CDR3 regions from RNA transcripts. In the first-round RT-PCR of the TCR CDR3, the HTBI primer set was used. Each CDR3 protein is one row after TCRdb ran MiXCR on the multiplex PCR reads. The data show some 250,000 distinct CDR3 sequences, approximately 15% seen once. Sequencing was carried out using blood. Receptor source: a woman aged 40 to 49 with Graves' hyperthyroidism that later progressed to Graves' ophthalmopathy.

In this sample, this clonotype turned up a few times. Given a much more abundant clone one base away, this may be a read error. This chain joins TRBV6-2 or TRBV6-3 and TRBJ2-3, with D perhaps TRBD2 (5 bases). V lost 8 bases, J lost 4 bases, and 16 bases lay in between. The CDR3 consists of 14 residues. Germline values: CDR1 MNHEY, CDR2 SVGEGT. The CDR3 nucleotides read TGTGCCAGCGCGGAGGCGGGTATAGCAGATACGCAGTATTTT. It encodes CASAEAGIADTQYF.

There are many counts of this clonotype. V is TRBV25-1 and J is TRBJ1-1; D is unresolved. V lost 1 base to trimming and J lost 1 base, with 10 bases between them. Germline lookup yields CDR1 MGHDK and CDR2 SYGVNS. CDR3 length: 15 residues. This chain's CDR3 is CASSESKAGNTEAFF. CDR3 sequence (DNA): TGTGCCAGCAGTGAATCCAAGGCGGGGAACACTGAAGCTTTCTTT.

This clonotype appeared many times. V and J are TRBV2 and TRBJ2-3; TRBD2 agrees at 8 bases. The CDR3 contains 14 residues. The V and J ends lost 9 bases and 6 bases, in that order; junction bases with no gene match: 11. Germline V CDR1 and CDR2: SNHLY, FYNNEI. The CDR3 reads CARKGERELDTQYF. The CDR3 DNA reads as TGTGCCAGGAAAGGGGAGCGGGAGTTGGATACGCAGTATTTT.

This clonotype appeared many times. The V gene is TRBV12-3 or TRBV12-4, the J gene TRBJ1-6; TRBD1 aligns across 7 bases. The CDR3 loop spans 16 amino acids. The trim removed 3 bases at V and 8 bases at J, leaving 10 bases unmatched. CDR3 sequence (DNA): TGTGCCAGCAGTTTGGAAGCAGGGGGATGGGATTCACCCCTCCACTTT. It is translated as CASSLEAGGWDSPLHF.

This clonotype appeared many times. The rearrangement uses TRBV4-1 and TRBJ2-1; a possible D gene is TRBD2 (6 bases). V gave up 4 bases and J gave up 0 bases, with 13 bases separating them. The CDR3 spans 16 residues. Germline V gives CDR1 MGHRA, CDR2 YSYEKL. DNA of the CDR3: TGCGCCAGCAGCCCGAGTCGGGGGAGCTCCTACAATGAGCAGTTCTTC. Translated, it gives CASSPSRGSSYNEQFF.

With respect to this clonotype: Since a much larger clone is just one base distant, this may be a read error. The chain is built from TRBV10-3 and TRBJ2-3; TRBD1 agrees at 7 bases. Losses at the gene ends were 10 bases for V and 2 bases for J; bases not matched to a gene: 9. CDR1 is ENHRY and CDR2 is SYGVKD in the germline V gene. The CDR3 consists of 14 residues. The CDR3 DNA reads TGTGCCACTAAGACAGGGTCCACCACAGATACGCAGTATTTT. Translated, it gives CATKTGSTTDTQYF.

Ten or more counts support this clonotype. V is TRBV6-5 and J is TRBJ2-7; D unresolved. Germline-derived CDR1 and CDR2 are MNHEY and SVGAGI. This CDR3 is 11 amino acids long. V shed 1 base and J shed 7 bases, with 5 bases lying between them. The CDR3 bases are TGTGCCAGCAGTTACTGGGGAGAGCAGTACTTC. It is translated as CASSYWGEQYF.

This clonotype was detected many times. The CDR3 loop reads CASSPPTGATYGYTF. The CDR3, as DNA: TGTGCCAGCAGCCCCCCGACAGGGGCGACCTATGGCTACACCTTC. The chain uses TRBV9 and TRBJ1-2; 8 bases align to TRBD1. The CDR3 totals 15 residues. With 4 bases clipped from V and 4 bases from J, the junction kept 9 bases outside the gene matches. CDR1 is SGDLS and CDR2 is YYNGEE in the germline V gene.

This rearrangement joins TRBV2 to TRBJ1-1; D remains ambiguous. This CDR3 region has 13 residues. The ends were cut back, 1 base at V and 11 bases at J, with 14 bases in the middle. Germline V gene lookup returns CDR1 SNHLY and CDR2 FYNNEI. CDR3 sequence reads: CASSEVGFGNAFF. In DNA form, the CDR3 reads TGTGCCAGCAGTGAAGTAGGGTTCGGCAACGCTTTCTTT.

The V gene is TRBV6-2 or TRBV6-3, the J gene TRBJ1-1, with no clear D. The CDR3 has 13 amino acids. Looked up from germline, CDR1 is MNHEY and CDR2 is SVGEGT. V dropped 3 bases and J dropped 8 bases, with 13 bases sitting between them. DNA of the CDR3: TGTGCCAGCAGTTATTCCACAGCGTCGGAAGCTTTCTTT. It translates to CASSYSTASEAFF.

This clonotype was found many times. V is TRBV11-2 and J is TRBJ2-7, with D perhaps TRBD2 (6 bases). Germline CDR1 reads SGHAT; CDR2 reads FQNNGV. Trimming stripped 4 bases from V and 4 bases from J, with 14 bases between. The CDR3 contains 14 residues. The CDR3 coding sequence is TGTGCCAGCAGCTATAGGAGGGCCGGTTACGAGCAGTACTTC. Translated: CASSYRRAGYEQYF.

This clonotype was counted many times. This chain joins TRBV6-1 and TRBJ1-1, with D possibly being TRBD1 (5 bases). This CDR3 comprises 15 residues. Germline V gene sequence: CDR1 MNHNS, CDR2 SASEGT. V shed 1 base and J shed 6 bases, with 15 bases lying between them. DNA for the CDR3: TGTGCCAGCAGTGAAGACGGGGGGGGTTGGGCTGAAGCTTTCTTT. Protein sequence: CASSEDGGGWAEAFF.

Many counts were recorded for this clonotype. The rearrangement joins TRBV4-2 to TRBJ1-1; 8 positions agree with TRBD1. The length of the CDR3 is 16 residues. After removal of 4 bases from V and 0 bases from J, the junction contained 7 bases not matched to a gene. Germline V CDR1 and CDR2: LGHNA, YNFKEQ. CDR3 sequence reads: CASSRRRDRLNTEAFF. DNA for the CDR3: TGTGCCAGCAGCCGCAGACGGGACAGGCTGAACACTGAAGCTTTCTTT.

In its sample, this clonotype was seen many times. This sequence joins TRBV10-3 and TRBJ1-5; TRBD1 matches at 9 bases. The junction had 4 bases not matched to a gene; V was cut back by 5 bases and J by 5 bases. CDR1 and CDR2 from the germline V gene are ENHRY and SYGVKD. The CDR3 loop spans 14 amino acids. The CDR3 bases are TGTGCCATCAGTCGGGACAGGGAGGATCAGCCCCAGCATTTT. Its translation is CAISRDREDQPQHF.

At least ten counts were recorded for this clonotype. The CDR3 nucleotides read TGTGCCAGCAGTGAGTCCGGGACGCGTAATGAAAAACTGTTTTTT. This encodes CASSESGTRNEKLFF. The chain carries TRBV6-1 and TRBJ1-4; D might be TRBD1 (5 bases). The CDR3 consists of 15 residues. Between the trimmed V and J ends, which lost 3 bases and 4 bases, there was a span of 12 bases. The germline V gene encodes CDR1 MNHNS and CDR2 SASEGT.

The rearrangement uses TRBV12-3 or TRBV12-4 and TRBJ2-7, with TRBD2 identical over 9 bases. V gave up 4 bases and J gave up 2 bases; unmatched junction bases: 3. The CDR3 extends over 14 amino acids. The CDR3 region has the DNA TGTGCCAGCAGTTCTAGCGGGATGACCTACGAGCAGTACTTC. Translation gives CASSSSGMTYEQYF.

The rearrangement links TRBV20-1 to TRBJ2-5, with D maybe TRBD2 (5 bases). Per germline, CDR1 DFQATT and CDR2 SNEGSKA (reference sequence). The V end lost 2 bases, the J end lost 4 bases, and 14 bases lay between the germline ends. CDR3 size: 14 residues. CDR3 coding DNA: TGCAGTGCTAGACTAGCCCCAGCGGTAGAGACCCAGTACTTC. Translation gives CSARLAPAVETQYF.

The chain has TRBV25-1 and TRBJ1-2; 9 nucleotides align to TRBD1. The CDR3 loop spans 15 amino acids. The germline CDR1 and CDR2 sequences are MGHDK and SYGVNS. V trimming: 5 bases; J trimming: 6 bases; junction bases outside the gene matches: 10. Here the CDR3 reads CASSTGTGSRDGYTF. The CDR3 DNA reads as TGTGCCAGCAGTACCGGGACAGGGTCGAGGGATGGCTACACCTTC.

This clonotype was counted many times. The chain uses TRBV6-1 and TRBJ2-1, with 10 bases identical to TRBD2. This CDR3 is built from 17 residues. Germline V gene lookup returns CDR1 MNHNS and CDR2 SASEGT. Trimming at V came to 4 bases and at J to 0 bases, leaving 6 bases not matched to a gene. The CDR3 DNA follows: TGTGCCAGCAGTGGGGCTAGCGGGAGCATCTCCTACAATGAGCAGTTCTTC. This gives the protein CASSGASGSISYNEQFF.

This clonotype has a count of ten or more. As DNA, the CDR3 is TGTGCCAGCAGTTGGGGCGGTACCCCCTACGAGCAGTACTTC. Its protein product is CASSWGGTPYEQYF. The chain recombines TRBV28 with TRBJ2-7; D is perhaps TRBD1 (5 bases). From germline, CDR1 is MDHEN and CDR2 SYDVKM. The CDR3 loop spans 14 amino acids. Deletions cut 4 bases from V and 2 bases from J, with 12 bases between.

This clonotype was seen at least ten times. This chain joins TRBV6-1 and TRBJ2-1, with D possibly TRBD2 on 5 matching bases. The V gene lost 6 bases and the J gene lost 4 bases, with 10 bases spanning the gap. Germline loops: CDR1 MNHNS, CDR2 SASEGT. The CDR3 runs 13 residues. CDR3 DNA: TGTGCCAGCAGGTATGGACTTTACAATGAGCAGTTCTTC. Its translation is CASRYGLYNEQFF.

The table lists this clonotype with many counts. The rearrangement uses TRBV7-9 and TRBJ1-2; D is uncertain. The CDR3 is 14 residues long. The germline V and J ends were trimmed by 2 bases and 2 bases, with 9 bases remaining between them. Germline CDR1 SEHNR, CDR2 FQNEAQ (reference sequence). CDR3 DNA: TGTGCCAGCAGCTTATTGTTGAAGAACTATGGCTACACCTTC. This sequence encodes CASSLLLKNYGYTF.

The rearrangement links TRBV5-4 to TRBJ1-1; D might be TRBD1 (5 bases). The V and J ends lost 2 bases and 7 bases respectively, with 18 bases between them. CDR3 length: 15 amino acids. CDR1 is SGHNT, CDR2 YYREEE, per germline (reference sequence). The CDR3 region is CASSLGTQGINEAFF. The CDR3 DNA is TGTGCCAGCAGCTTAGGGACCCAGGGAATTAATGAAGCTTTCTTT.

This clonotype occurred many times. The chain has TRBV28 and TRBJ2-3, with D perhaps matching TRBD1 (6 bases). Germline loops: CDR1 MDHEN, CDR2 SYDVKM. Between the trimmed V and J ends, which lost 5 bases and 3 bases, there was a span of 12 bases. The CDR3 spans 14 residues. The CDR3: CASSPGDRTDTQYF. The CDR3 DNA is TGTGCCAGCAGTCCAGGGGATAGGACAGATACGCAGTATTTT.

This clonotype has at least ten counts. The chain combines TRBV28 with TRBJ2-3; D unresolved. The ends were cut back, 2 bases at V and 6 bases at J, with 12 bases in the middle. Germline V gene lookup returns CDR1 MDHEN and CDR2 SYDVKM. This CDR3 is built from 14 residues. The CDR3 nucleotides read TGTGCCAGCAGTTTAATGACACCTGTGGATACGCAGTATTTT. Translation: CASSLMTPVDTQYF.